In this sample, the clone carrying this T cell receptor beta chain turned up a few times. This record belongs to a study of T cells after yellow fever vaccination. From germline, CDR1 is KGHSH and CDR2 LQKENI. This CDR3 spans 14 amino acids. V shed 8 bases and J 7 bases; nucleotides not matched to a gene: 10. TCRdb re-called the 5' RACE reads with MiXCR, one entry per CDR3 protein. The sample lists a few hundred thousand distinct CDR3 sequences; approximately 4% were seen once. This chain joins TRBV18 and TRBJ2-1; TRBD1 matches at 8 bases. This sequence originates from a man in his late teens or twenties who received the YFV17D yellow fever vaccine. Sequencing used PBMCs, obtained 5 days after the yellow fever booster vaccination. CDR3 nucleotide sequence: TGTGCCAGCCAGTCCGGACAGGGTACAAATGAGCAGTTCTTC. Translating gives CASQSGQGTNEQFF.